The source of this TCR beta chain is a study of blood T cell repertoires in COVID-19. Study-wide background: PBMCs, B-cell-depleted T cells, or T cells provided the cDNA or gDNA that made up the material.

Study processing details: Amplification of reference gene primers was used by the study to estimate nucleated cell counts. Only in-frame clones appear in the TCRdb table, and some are missing; sequencing was by immunoSEQ multiplex PCR. V, J and clone size are those of that table, while D and trimming were read from the DNA. Found here are around 170,000 clones, just over 85% of them singletons; the top ten hold roughly 8.7%. CDR1 MDHEN and CDR2 SYDVKM come from the germline V gene. The CDR3 has 14 residues. V lost 3 bases, J lost 3 bases, and 11 bases lay in between. Sequenced material: peripheral blood. This TCR was sampled from a man aged 45-65 years with active or convalescent COVID-19. The J gene is TRBJ1-2, the V gene TRBV28; D call uncertain. The CDR3 reads CASSFSSGHYGYTF. The CDR3 DNA reads TGTGCCAGCAGTTTTTCGAGCGGGCACTATGGCTACACCTTC.